Following are 10 T cell receptor beta chains from one sample sequenced in a study of blood T cells in healthy people across ages. The use of a sample-barcoded 5' primer and a J-beta primer mix characterized a second PCR of about 7 to 12 cycles. TCRdb independently ran MiXCR on the 5' RACE reads; one entry per CDR3 protein. Counted here are about 1,400,000 distinct CDR3 sequences, around 59% occurring once; the ten biggest clones make up 5.5% to 8%. The sequenced material came from blood. The receptors were sampled from a man in his late teens or twenties in good health.

The rearrangement joins TRBV6-1 to TRBJ2-3; the match to TRBD2 covers 10 bases. Germline trimming cut 4 bases from V and 2 bases from J; bases unmatched to any gene: 9. Germline V gives CDR1 MNHNS, CDR2 SASEGT. The CDR3 loop spans 17 amino acids. The DNA for the CDR3 is TGTGCCAGCAGTGCCTCACTACTAGCGGGACCCACAGATACGCAGTATTTT. As protein: CASSASLLAGPTDTQYF.

V is TRBV30 and J is TRBJ1-6; TRBD1 aligns across 7 bases. V lost 0 bases and J lost 7; bases outside the gene matches: 3. The germline V gene encodes CDR1 GTSNPN and CDR2 SVGIG (reference sequence). The CDR3 runs 14 residues. The CDR3 coding sequence is TGTGCCTGGAGTGTGGGGACAGTAAATTCACCCCTCCACTTT. Amino acids: CAWSVGTVNSPLHF.

This chain links TRBV6-6 with TRBJ1-1; no firm D call. Germline CDR1 reads MNHNY; CDR2 reads SVGAGI (reference sequence). The V end was cut by 7 bases, the J end by 11 bases, with 17 bases between. This CDR3 contains 12 residues. The CDR3 loop is CASTHLGTLAFF. The CDR3 DNA sequence: TGTGCCAGCACCCATCTCGGAACCCTTGCTTTCTTT.

V usage is TRBV7-6 and J usage is TRBJ1-4, with 7 bases fitting TRBD1. Trimming removed 1 base from V and 6 bases from J; junction bases left unmatched: 5. Germline V gene data show CDR1 as SGHVS and CDR2 as FNYEAQ. The CDR3 runs 15 residues. The CDR3 sequence: CASSLGGGQYEKLFF. The CDR3 DNA follows: TGTGCCAGCAGCTTAGGAGGGGGACAGTATGAAAAACTGTTTTTT.

The count of this clonotype is one. The chain carries TRBV20-1 and TRBJ2-3; possible D gene TRBD2, 5 bases. CDR1 and CDR2 from the germline V gene are DFQATT and SNEGSKA (reference sequence). Deletions cut 5 bases from V and 6 bases from J, with 15 bases between. This CDR3 is 13 amino acids long. CDR3 sequence reads: CSAAPTGSDTQYF. The CDR3 DNA reads as TGCAGTGCTGCCCCAACTGGGAGCGATACGCAGTATTTT.

This clonotype was observed a handful of times. The rearrangement joins TRBV29-1 to TRBJ2-6; the D call may be TRBD1 or TRBD2 (5 bases each). The CDR3 extends over 16 amino acids. CDR1 is SQVTM, CDR2 ANQGSEA, per germline. V was shortened by 7 bases and J by 0 bases, with 16 bases between the two germline ends. CDR3 residues: CSARGGSYSGANVLTF. As DNA, the CDR3 is TGCAGCGCCCGTGGGGGAAGCTACTCTGGGGCCAACGTCCTGACTTTC.

This clonotype was seen a handful of times. This chain connects TRBV29-1 to TRBJ2-7, with TRBD2 matching over 8 bases. The CDR3 loop spans 15 amino acids. The germline V gene has CDR1 SQVTM and CDR2 ANQGSEA. With V trimmed by 0 bases and J by 3 bases, 7 bases remained unmatched. The CDR3 protein is CSVEDPVAGLYEQYF. The CDR3 DNA is TGCAGCGTTGAAGATCCGGTAGCGGGGCTCTACGAGCAGTACTTC.

This clonotype was seen a few times. The chain joins TRBV7-2 to TRBJ2-5; perhaps TRBD1 as D (5 bases). Germline assignment: CDR1 SGHTA and CDR2 FQGNSA. Trimming removed 0 bases at V and 5 bases at J, with 7 bases between. The CDR3 runs to 13 residues. CDR3 bases: TGTGCCAGCAGCTTAGCGGGGCCGGAGACCCAGTACTTC. Translation: CASSLAGPETQYF.

This chain links TRBV4-1 with TRBJ1-1; D uncertain. From germline, CDR1 is MGHRA and CDR2 YSYEKL. The V end lost 0 bases, the J end lost 8 bases, and 16 bases lay between the germline ends. The CDR3 length is 15 residues. The CDR3: CASSQESQWLGEAFF. The CDR3 region has the DNA TGCGCCAGCAGCCAAGAAAGTCAGTGGCTAGGCGAAGCTTTCTTT.

This chain connects TRBV7-2 to TRBJ2-5; TRBD2 might be the D (5 bases). The J call is in doubt because the DNA end fits TRBJ2-1 better. The V gene's germline CDR1 is SGHTA and CDR2 FQGNSA. The CDR3 consists of 16 residues. The CDR3 nucleotides are TGTGCCAGCAGCTACGGACTGGCGCGGTACCAAGAGACCCAGTTCTTC. This translates into CASSYGLARYQETQFF.